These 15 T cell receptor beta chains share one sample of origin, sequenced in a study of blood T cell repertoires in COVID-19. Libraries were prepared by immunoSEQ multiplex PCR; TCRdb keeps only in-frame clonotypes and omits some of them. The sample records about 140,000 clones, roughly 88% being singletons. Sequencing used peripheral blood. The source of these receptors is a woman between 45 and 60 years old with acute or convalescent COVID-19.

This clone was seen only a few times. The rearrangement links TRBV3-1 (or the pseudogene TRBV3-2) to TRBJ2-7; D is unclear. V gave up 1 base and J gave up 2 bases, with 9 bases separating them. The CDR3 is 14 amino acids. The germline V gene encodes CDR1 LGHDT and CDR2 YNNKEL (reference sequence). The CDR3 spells CASSQVPDTYEQYF. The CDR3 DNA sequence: TGTGCCAGCAGCCAAGTTCCAGACACCTACGAGCAGTACTTC.

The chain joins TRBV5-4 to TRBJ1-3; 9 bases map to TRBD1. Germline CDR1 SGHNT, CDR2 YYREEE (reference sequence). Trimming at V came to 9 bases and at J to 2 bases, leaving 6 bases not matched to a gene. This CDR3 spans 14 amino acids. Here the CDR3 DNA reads TGTGCCACCCAGACAGGGGGAACTGGAAACACCATATATTTT. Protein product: CATQTGGTGNTIYF.

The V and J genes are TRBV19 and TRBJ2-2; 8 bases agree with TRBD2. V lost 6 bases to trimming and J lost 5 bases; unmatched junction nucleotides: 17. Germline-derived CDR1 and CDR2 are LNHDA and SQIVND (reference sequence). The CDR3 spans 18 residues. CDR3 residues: CASRSPLGSGSQTGELFF. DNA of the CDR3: TGTGCCAGTAGATCCCCCCTCGGGAGCGGGAGTCAAACCGGGGAGCTGTTTTTT. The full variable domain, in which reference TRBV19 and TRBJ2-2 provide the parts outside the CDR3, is DGGITQSPKYLFRKEGQNVTLSCEQNLNHDAMYWYRQDPGQGLRLIYYSQIVNDFQKGDIAEGYSVSREKKESFPLTVTSAQKNPTAFYLCASRSPLGSGSQTGELFFGEGSRLTVL.

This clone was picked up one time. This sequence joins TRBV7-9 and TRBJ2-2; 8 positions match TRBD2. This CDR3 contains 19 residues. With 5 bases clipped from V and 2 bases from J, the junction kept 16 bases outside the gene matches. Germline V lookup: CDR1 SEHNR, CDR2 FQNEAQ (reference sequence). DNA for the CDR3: TGTGCCAGCAGCGCCGAAGGTTTGCAGCGGGGGCCAAACACCGGGGAGCTGTTTTTT. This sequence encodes CASSAEGLQRGPNTGELFF. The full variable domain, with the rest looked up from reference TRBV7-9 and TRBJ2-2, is DTGVSQNPRHKITKRGQNVTFRCDPISEHNRLYWYRQTLGQGPEFLTYFQNEAQLEKSRLLSDRFSAERPKGSFSTLEIQRTEQGDSAMYLCASSAEGLQRGPNTGELFFGEGSRLTVL.

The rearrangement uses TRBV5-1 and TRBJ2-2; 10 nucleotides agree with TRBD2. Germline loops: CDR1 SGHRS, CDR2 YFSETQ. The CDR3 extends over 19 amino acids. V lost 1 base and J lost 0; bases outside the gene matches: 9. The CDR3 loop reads CASSLNLLAGAANTGELFF. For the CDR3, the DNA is TGCGCCAGCAGCTTGAATCTTCTAGCGGGGGCCGCGAACACCGGGGAGCTGTTTTTT.

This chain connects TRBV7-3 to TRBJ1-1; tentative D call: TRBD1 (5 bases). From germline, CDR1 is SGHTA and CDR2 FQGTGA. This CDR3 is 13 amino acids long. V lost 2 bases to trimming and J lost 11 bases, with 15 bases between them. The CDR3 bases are TGTGCCAGCAGCTTAGAAGGGGCCCGGGGGGCTTTCTTT. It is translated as CASSLEGARGAFF.

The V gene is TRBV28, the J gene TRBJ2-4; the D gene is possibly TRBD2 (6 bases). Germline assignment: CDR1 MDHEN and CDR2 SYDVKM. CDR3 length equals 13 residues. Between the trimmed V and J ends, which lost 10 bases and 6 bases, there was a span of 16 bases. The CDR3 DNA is TGTGCCATACCGGGGGTAGTGGGAAACATTCAGTACTTC. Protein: CAIPGVVGNIQYF.

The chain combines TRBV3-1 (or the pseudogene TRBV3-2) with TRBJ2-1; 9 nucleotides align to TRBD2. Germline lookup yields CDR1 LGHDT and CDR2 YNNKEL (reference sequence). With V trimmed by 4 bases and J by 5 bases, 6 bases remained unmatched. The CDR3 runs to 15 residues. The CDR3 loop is CASSLSGRIHNEQFF. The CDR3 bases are TGTGCCAGCAGCCTTAGCGGGAGAATCCACAATGAGCAGTTCTTC.

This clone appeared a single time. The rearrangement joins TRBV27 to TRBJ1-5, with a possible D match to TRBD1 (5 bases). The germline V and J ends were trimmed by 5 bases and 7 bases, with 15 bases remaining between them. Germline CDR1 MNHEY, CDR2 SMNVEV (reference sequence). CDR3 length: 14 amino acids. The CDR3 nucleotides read TGTGCCAGCAGTCTCCATTATGCAGGGCAGCCCCAGCATTTT. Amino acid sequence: CASSLHYAGQPQHF.

CDR3 nucleotide sequence: TGCGCCAGTTGTCACTCCCGAGGGGGGGTGAGCAATCAGCCCCAGCATTTT. Its protein product is CASCHSRGGVSNQPQHF. The chain recombines TRBV23-1 with TRBJ1-5; possibly TRBD1 for D (6 bases). TRBV23-1 is marked as an open reading frame, function uncertain. Between the trimmed V and J ends, which lost 9 bases and 1 base, there was a span of 22 bases. There are 17 residues in the CDR3.

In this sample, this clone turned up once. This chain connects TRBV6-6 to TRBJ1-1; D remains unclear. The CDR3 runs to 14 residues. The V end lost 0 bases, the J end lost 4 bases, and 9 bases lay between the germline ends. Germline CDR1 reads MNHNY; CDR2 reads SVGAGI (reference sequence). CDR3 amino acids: CASSYSEGGTEAFF. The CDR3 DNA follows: TGTGCCAGCAGTTACTCGGAGGGCGGCACTGAAGCTTTCTTT.

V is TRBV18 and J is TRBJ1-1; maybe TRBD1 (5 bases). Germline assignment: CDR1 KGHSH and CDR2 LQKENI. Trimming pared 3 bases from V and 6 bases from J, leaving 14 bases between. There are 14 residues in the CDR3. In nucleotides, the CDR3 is TGTGCCAGCTCACCTCCCAACGGGGGGGCTGAAGCTTTCTTT. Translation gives CASSPPNGGAEAFF.

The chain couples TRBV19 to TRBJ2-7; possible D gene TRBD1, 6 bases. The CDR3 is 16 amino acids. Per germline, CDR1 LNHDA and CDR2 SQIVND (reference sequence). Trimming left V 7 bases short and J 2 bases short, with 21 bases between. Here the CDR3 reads CASTPQFVRGTYEQYF. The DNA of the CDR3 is TGTGCCAGTACCCCCCAGTTCGTCAGGGGCACCTACGAGCAGTACTTC.

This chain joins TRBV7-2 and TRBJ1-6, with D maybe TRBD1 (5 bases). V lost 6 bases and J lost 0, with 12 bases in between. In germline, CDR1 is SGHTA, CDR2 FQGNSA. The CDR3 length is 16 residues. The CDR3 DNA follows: TGTGCCAGCAGACAAAGACAGAGCTCCTATAATTCACCCCTCCACTTT. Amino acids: CASRQRQSSYNSPLHF.

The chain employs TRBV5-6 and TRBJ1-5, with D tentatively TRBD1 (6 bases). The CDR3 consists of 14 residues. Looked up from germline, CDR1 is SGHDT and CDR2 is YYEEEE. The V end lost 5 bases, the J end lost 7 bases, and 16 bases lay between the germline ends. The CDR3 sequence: CASSIGQSFQPQHF. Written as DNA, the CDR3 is TGTGCCAGCAGTATAGGACAGTCCTTCCAGCCCCAGCATTTT.